This entry is about one T cell receptor beta chain. Its target is not known. This entry belongs to a study of T cells after yellow fever vaccination. The wider study: For low cell numbers, libraries were made with SMART-Seq v4 Ultra Low Input. Whole-study results and caveats: A minor fraction of clonotypes spanned both CD4 and CD8 compartments. By day 5 rather than day 15, the secondary response had peaked, though it was weaker.

TCRdb re-called the 5' RACE reads through MiXCR, storing one row per CDR3 protein. Here the sample spans under 300,000 distinct CDR3 sequences, 13% being singletons. Trimming cost V 0 bases and J 2 bases, with 8 bases left between them. The CDR3 length is 15 residues. CDR1 SGHTA and CDR2 FQGNSA come from the germline V gene. The sequence came from a man younger than 45 who received the YFV17D yellow fever vaccine. Source: CD4+ T cells sorted from PBMCs, taken 45 days after the yellow fever booster vaccination. The rearrangement uses TRBV7-2 and TRBJ2-1; D not certain. The CDR3 protein is CASSLAGSTYNEQFF. The DNA of the CDR3 is TGTGCCAGCAGCTTAGCGGGAAGTACCTACAATGAGCAGTTCTTC.